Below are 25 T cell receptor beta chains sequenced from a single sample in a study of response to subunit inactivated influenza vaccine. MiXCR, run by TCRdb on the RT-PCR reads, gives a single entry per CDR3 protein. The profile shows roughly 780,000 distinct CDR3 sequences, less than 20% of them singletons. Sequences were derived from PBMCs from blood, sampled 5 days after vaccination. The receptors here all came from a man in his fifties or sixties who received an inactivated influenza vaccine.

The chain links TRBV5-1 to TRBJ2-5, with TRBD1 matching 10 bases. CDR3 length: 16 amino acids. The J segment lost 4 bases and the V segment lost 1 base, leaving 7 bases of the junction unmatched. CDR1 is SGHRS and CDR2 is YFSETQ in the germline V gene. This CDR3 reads CASSLLRQGARETQYF. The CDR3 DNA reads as TGCGCCAGCAGCTTGCTAAGACAGGGGGCGAGAGAGACCCAGTACTTC.

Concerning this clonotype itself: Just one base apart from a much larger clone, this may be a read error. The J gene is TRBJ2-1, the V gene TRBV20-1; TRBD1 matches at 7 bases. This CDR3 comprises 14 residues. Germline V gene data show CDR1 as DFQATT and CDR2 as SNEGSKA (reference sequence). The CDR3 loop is CSAKGQVFNNEQLF. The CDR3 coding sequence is TGCAGTGCTAAAGGACAGGTCTTTAACAATGAGCAGCTCTTC.

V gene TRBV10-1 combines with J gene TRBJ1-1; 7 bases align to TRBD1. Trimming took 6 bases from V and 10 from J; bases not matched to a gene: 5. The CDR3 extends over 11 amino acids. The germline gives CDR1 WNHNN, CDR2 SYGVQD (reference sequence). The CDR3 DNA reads TGCGCCAGCAGAGAGACAGGGTTAGCTTTCTTT. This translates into CASRETGLAFF.

The CDR3 here is CASSRPFGTDTQYF. DNA for the CDR3: TGTGCCAGCAGTCGGCCTTTTGGCACAGATACGCAGTATTTT. The chain recombines TRBV6-1 with TRBJ2-3; D remains ambiguous. CDR1 is MNHNS, CDR2 SASEGT, per germline. The CDR3 is 14 amino acids. V was pared by 5 bases and J by 1 base, with 10 bases between.

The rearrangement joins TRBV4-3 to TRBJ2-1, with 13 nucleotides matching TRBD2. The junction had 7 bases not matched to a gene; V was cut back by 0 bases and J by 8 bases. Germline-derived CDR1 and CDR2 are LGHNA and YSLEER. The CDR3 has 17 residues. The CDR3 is CASSQETSGRGWDEQFF. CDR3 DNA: TGCGCCAGCAGCCAAGAAACTAGCGGGAGGGGGTGGGATGAGCAGTTCTTC.

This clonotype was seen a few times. CDR3 protein: CASSTGHHSNQPQHF. The CDR3, as DNA: TGTGCCAGCAGCACCGGACACCATAGCAATCAGCCCCAGCATTTT. The chain is built from TRBV5-5 and TRBJ1-5; D is perhaps TRBD1 (5 bases). Between the trimmed V and J ends, which lost 4 bases and 0 bases, there was a span of 11 bases. The CDR3 is 15 residues long. Germline CDR1 is SGHKS and CDR2 is YYEKEE (reference sequence).

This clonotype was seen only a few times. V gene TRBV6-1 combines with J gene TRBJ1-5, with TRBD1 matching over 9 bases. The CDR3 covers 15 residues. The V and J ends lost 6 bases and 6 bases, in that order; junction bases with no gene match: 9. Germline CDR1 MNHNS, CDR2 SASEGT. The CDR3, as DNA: TGTGCCAGCAGGGTGGGACAGGGTGGAGGTCAGCCCCAGCATTTT. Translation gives CASRVGQGGGQPQHF.

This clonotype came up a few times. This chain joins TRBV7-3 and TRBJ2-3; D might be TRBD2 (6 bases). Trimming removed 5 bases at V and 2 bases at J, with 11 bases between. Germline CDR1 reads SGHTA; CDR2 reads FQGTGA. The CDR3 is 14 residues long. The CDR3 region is CASSAGSHTDTQYF. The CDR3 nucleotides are TGTGCCAGCAGCGCCGGGAGCCACACAGATACGCAGTATTTT.

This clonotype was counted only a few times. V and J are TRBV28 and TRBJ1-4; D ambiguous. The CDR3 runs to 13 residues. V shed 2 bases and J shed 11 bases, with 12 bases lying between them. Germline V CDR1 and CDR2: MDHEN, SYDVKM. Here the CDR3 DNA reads TGTGCCAGCAGTTTAATGACGGCCGTGAAACTGTTTTTT. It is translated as CASSLMTAVKLFF. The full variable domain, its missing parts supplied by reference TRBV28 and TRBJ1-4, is DVKVTQSSRYLVKRTGEKVFLECVQDMDHENMFWYRQDPGLGLRLIYFSYDVKMKEKGDIPEGYSVSREKKERFSLILESASTNQTSMYLCASSLMTAVKLFFGSGTQLSVL.

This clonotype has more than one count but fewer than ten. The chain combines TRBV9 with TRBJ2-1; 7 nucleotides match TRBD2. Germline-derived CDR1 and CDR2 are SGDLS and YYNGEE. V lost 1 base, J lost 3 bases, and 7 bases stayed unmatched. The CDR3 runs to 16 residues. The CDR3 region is CASSVPNGGIYNEQFF. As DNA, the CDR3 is TGTGCCAGCAGCGTACCCAACGGGGGGATCTACAATGAGCAGTTCTTC.

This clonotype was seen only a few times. CDR3 nucleotide sequence: TGTGCCAGCAGTATGCAGGGGCCTGTCACAGATACGCAGTATTTT. Translated, it gives CASSMQGPVTDTQYF. The gene calls are TRBV7-2 and TRBJ2-3, with D tentatively TRBD1 (6 bases). The V gene's germline CDR1 is SGHTA and CDR2 FQGNSA. CDR3 length equals 15 residues. V lost 6 bases and J 2 bases, leaving 15 bases between the germline ends.

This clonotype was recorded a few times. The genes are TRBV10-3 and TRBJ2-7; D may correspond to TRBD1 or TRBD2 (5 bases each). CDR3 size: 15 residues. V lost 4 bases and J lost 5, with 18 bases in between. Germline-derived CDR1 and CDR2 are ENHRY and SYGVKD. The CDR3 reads CAISGLLREGHEQYF. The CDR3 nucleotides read TGTGCCATCAGTGGCTTGTTACGCGAGGGGCACGAGCAGTACTTC.

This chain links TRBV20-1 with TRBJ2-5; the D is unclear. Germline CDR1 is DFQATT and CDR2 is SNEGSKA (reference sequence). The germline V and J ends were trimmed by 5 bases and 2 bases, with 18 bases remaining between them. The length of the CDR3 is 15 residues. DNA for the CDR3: TGCAGTGCTCCCCACCTTCTAGAGGCGCAAGAGACCCAGTACTTC. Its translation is CSAPHLLEAQETQYF.

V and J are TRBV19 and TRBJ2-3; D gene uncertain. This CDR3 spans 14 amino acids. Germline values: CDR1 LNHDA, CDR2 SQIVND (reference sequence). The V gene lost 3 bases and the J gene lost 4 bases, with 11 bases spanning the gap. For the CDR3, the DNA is TGTGCCAGTAGTATCACTGTCGGCGCAGATACGCAGTATTTT. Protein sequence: CASSITVGADTQYF.

The CDR3 bases are TGTGCCAGCAGCATAGGGGGGGCTAACTATGGCTACACCTTC. Translating gives CASSIGGANYGYTF. V usage is TRBV12-3 or TRBV12-4 and J usage is TRBJ1-2; D is perhaps TRBD1 (6 bases). This CDR3 contains 14 residues. V was pared by 6 bases and J by 0 bases, with 11 bases between.

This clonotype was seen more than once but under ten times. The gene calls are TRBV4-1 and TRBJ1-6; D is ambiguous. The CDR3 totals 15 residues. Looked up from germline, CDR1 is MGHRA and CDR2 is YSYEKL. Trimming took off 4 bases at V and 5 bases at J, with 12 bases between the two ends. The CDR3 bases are TGCGCCAGCAGCCTTCGGCCAGGTGATAATTCACCCCTCCACTTT. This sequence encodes CASSLRPGDNSPLHF.

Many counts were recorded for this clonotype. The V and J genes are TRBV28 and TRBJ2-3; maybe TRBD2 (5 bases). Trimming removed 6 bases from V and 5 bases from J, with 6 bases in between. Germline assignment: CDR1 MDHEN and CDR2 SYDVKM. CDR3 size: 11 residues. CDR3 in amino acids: CASSGVDTQYF. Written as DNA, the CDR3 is TGTGCCAGCAGCGGGGTAGATACGCAGTATTTT.

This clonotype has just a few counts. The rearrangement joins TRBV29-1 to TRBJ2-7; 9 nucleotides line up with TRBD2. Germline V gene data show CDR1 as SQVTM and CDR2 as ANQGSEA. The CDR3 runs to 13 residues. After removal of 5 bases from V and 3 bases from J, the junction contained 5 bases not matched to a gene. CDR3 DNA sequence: TGCAGCGTTAGGGCTAGCGGGAACTACGAGCAGTACTTC. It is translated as CSVRASGNYEQYF.

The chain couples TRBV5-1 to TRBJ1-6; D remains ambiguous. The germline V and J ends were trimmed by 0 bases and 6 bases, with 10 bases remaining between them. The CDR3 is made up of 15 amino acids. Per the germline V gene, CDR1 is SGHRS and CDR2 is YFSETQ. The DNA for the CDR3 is TGCGCCAGCAGCTTGGCCGGGATAACTAATTCACCCCTCCACTTT. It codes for CASSLAGITNSPLHF.

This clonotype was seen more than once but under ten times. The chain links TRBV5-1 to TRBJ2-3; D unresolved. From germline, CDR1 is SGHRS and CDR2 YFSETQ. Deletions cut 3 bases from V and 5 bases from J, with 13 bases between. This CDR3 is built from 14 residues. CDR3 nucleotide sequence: TGCGCCAGCAGCTCCCGACAATCATTAGATACGCAGTATTTT. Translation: CASSSRQSLDTQYF.

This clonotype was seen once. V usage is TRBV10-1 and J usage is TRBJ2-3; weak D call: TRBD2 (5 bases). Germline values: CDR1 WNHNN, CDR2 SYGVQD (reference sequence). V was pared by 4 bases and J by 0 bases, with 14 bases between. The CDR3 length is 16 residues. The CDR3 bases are TGCGCCAGCAGTGGCCGGGGAGAACCTAGCACAGATACGCAGTATTTT. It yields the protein CASSGRGEPSTDTQYF.

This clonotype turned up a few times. The CDR3: CASSLLRGGYGYTF. The CDR3 nucleotides are TGCGCCAGCAGCTTGCTCCGGGGAGGCTATGGCTACACCTTC. This chain connects TRBV5-1 to TRBJ1-2; no reliable D call. The length of the CDR3 is 14 residues. Germline values: CDR1 SGHRS, CDR2 YFSETQ. With 1 base removed from V and 4 bases from J, the gap between germline ends came to 11 bases.

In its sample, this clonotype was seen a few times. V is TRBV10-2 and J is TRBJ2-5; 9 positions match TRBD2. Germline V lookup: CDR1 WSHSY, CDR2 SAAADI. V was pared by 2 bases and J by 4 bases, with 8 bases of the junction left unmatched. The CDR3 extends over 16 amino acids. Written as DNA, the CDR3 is TGCGCCAGCAGTGAGGGGACTAGCCCGGGAGTAGAGACCCAGTACTTC. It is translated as CASSEGTSPGVETQYF.

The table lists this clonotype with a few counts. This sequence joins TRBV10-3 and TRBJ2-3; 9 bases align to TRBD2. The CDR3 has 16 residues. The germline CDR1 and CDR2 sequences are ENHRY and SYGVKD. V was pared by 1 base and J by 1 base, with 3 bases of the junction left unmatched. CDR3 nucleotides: TGTGCCATCAGTGAGTGGCAGCGGGGGGGCACAGATACGCAGTATTTT. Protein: CAISEWQRGGTDTQYF.

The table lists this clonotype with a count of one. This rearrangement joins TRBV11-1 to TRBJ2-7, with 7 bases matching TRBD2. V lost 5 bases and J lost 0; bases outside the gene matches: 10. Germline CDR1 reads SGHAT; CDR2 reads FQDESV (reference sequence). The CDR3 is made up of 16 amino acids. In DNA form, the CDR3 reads TGTGCCAGCAGCCCAGGCGTCGGGGGGAGCTCCTACGAGCAGTACTTC. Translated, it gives CASSPGVGGSSYEQYF.